The entry that follows covers one T cell receptor (beta chain) sequence. V was trimmed by 2 bases and J by 0 bases, leaving 11 bases between them. CDR1 is SGHDN and CDR2 is FVKESK in the germline V gene. This CDR3 comprises 16 residues. This entry comes from a study of shared clonotypes between healthy human individuals. Measured with immunoSEQ multiplex PCR; TCRdb has only the in-frame clones, and not every one. The sample shows over 700,000 clones, over 55% of them seen only once. Sequenced input: memory CD4+ T cells sorted from blood. This sample's subset: CD45RA-negative fraction. The TCR originated in a young woman in good health. The chain employs TRBV14 and TRBJ2-1; D perhaps matches TRBD2 (6 bases). The CDR3 spells CASSQWGVSSYNEQFF. CDR3 in DNA: TGTGCCAGCAGCCAATGGGGGGTAAGCTCCTACAATGAGCAGTTCTTC. Supplemented by reference TRBV14 and TRBJ2-1, the full variable domain reads EAGVTQFPSHSVIEKGQTVTLRCDPISGHDNLYWYRRVMGKEIKFLLHFVKESKQDESGMPNNRFLAERTGGTYSTLKVQPAELEDSGVYFCASSQWGVSSYNEQFFGPGTRLTVL.